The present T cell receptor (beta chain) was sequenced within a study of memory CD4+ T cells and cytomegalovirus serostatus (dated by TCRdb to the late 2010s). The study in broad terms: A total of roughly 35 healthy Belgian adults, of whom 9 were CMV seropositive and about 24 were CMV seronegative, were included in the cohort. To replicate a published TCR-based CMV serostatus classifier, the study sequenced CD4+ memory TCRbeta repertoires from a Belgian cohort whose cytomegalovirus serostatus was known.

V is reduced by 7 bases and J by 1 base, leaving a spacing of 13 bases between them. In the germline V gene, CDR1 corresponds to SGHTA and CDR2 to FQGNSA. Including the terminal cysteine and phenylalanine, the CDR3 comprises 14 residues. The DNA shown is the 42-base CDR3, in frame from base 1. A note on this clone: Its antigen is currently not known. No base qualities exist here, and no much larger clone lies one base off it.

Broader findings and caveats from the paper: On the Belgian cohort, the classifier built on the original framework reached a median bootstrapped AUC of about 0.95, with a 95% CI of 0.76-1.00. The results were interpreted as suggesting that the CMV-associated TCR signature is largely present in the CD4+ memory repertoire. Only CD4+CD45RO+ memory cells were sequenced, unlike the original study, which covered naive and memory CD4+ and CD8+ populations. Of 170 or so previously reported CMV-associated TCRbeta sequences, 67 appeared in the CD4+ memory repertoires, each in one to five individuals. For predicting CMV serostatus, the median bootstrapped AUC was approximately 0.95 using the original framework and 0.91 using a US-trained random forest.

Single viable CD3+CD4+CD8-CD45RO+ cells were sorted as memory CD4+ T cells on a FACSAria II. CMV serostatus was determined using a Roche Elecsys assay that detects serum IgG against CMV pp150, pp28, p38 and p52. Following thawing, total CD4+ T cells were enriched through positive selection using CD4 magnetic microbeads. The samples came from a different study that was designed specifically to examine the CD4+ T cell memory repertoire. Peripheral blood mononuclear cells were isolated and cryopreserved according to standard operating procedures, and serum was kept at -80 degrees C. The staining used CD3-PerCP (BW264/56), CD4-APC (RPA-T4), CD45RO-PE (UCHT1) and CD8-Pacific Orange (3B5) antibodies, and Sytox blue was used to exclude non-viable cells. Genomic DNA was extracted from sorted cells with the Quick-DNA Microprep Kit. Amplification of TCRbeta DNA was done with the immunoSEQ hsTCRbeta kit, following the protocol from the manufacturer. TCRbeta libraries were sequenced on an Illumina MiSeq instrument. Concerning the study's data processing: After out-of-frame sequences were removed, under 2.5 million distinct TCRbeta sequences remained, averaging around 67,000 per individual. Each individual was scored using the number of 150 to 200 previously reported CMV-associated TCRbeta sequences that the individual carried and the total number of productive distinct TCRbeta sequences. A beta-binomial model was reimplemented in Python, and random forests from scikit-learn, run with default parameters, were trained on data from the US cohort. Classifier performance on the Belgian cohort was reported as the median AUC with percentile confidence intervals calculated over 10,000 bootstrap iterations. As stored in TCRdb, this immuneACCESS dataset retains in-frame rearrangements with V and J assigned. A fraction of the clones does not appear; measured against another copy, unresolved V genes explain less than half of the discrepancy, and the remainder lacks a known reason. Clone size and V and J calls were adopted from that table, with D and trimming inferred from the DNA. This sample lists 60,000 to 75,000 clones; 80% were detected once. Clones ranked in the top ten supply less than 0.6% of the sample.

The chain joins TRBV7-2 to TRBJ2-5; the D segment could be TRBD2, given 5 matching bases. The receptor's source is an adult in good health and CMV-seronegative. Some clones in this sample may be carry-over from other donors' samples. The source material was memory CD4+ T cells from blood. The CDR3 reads CASTPSAGQETQYF. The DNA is TGTGCCAGCACCCCATCTGCGGGCCAAGAGACCCAGTACTTC.